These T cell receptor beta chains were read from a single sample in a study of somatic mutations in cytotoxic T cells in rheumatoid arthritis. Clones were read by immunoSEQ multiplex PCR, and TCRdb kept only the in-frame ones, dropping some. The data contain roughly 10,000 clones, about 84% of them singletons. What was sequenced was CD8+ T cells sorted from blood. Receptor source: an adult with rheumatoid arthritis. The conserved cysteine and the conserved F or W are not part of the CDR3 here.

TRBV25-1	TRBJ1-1	ASSEVLNTEAF
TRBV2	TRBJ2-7	ASIDPRQAYEQY
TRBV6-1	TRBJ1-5	ASSDREYQPQH
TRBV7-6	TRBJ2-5	ASSLTPGEETQY
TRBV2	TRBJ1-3	ASTNGNTIY
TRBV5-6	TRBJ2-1	ASSYPIYNEQF
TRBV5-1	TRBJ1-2	ASSSVTGDPNYGYT
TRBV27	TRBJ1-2	ASSFLGNPYGYT
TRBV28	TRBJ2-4	ASSFSRGGGEYIQY
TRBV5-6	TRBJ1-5	ASSPGQGSNQPQH
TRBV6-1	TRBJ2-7	ASSEGVGQGSPEQY
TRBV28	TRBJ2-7	ASKSLRRYEQY
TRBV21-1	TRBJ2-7	ASSKGDLGVGGAHEQY
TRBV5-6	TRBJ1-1	ASSLWVNYGSTEAF
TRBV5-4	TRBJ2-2	ASSPYTGELF
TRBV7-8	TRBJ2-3	ASTRTGGTDTQY
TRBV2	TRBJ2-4	ASSEGTGVGNIQY
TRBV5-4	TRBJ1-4	ASSLGQGKKLF
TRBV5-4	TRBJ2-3	ASSLERGTDTQY
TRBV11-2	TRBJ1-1	ASSLSQDRGRATEAF
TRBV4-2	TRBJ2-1	ASSQDFPSGVEQF
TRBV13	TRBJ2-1	ASSLGGQGYNEQF
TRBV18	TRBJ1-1	ASSSARDRGPLNTEAF
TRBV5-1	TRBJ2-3	ASSLWGGQGTDTQY
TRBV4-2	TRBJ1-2	ASSQAPGQGHYGYT
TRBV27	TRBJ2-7	ASSLQGYYEQY
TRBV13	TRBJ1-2	ASSSRTVNYGYT
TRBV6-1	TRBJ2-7	ASSDLLGGFSYEQY
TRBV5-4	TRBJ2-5	ASSLERAGAQETQY
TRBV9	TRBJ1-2	ASSVEGRGRGYT
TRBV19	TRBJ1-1	ASSIAGGFTEAF
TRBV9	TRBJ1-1	ASSQGQGNTEAF
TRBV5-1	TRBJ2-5	ASSTGLAGQETQY
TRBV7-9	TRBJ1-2	ASNPEWGDRGYT
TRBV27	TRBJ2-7	ASSLYPQGYEQY
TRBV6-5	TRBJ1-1	ASTTGGLGTEAF
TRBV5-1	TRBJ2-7	ASSLVAGSYEQY
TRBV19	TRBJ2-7	ASSIEAGYYEQY
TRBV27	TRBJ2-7	ASSTTPPSEQY
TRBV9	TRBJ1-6	ASSVGRVDSPLH
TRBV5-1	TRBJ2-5	ASRPPGVGETQY
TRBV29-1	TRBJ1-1	SAPSGAAGTEAF
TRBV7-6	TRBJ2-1	ASSPTTYNEQF
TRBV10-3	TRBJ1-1	AIKGNTEAF
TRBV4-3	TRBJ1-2	ASSQSRGGGIYGYT
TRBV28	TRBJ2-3	ASRLGSTDTQY
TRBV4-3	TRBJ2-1	ASSQDGARLAGVSYNEQF
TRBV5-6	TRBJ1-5	ASSLQNQPQH
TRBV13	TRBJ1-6	ASSSRDSYNSPLH
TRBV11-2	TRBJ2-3	ASSPGQGSTDTQY
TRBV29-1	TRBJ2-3	SFKPLGPTDTQY
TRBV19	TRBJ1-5	ASSTPEGLLNQPQH
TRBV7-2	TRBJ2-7	ASSLTQGTYEQY